This TCR beta chain came from a study of T-cell memory formation after mild COVID-19. As for the study in general: The two donors had largely donor-specific TCR clusters. Study findings and constraints: The authors did not confirm SARS-CoV-2 specificity of second-wave clones peaking day 37. Whereas later expanders leaned CD4+, clones contracting day 15 to 85 showed a balanced CD4/CD8 makeup. Contracting CD4+ clones sat mainly in CM and EM; CD8+ in EMRA.

MiXCR, applied by TCRdb to the 5' RACE reads, yields one record per CDR3 protein. Of hundreds of thousands of distinct CDR3 sequences in the sample, 28% are singletons; the top ten hold approximately 13%. Per the germline V gene, CDR1 is SGHDT and CDR2 is YYEEEE. The CDR3 is made up of 14 amino acids. The V end lost 5 bases, the J end lost 5 bases, and 16 bases lay between the germline ends. Details on this clonotype: The antigen remains undetermined.

Sequenced input: PBMCs or a T cell subset sorted from them (not recorded which). V is TRBV5-6 and J is TRBJ1-1; D not resolved. The source is an adult woman who had mild COVID-19 (a few samples of this study predate the infection). Cell type and time point are not known. The CDR3 bases are TGTGCCAGCAGTTTTGTCTCTCGAAGGACTGAAGCTTTCTTT. It specifies CASSFVSRRTEAFF.